The sequence of this T cell receptor (beta chain) was determined in a study of shared clonotypes between healthy human individuals. This clone was found once. CD45RO-negative CD8 cells positively selected for CCR7 made up the naive population, which excluded terminally differentiated effector memory CD45RA+ cells. Each of the donors was a healthy adult who was HIV-negative and had not had a recent acute infection or vaccination. Each sorted subset replicate got 200 ng genomic DNA, tens of thousands of genomes. Under the authors' procedure: There were no quality scores in the junction-only immunoSEQ sequences, so filtering differed. TCRdb's copy holds only in-frame clones and misses some; the assay was immunoSEQ multiplex PCR. V and J calls and clone size are given by that table; D and trimming were obtained from the DNA. The top ten hold 24% of the sample, which has 750,000 to 1,000,000 clones, nearly 95% seen once.

V lost 1 base, J lost 4 bases, and 8 bases lay in between. Germline V CDR1 and CDR2: SGDLS, YYNGEE. This CDR3 region has 13 residues. The sequenced sample was naive CD8+ T cells sorted from blood. This TCR came from a man aged 25 to 40 in good health. This chain joins TRBV9 and TRBJ1-1; D gene unclear. CDR3 in amino acids: CASSVSDFTEAFF. DNA of the CDR3: TGTGCCAGCAGCGTAAGTGATTTCACTGAAGCTTTCTTT.